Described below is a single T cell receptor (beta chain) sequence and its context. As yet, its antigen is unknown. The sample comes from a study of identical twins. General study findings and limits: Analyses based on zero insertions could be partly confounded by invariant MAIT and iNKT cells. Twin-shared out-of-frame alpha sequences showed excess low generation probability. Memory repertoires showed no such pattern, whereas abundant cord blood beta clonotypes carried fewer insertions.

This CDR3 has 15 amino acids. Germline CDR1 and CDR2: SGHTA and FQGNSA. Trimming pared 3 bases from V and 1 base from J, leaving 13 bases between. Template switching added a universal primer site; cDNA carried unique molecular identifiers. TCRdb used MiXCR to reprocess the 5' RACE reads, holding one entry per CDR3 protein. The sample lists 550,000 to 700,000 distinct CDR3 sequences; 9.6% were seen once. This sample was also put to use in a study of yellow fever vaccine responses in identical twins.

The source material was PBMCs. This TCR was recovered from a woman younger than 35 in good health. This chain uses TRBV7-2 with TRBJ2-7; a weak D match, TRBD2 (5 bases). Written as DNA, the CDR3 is TGTGCCAGCAGCTTTGGCTTTGAGCGGTCCTACGAGCAGTACTTC. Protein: CASSFGFERSYEQYF.